This T cell receptor (beta chain) was sequenced during a study of naive and memory T cell subsets. General study points: Over 90% of naive TCR sequences appeared only once after error correction, unlike memory subsets. RNA-based TCR counts may shift with T cell activation and differentiation.

Two oligonucleotides, mixed equimolar, formed the beta constant-region primer covering TRBC1 and TRBC2. Ligated cDNA was amplified by four rounds of PCR with nested alpha and beta constant-region primers and SP2. Via MiXCR, TCRdb re-called the UMI-ligation and nested PCR reads, giving one row per CDR3 protein. The sample has 15,000 to 20,000 distinct CDR3 sequences, approximately 9.4% seen once. The germline gives CDR1 SQVTM, CDR2 ANQGSEA. CDR3 length equals 12 residues. V shed 7 bases and J shed 4 bases, with 11 bases lying between them. This clonotype appeared many times. As yet, its antigen is unknown.

This sequence originates from a human donor in good health. Sequenced: central memory CD8+ T cells from blood. This chain uses TRBV29-1 with TRBJ2-1, with unresolved D. The CDR3 DNA reads as TGCAGCGCAAAGGGCGTATACAATGAGCAGTTCTTC. This gives the protein CSAKGVYNEQFF.